The 21 T cell receptor beta chains given below trace back to one sample, sequenced in a study of blood T cell repertoires in COVID-19. The assay was immunoSEQ multiplex PCR, and TCRdb's table has in-frame clones only and misses some. The sample has under 200,000 clones, 75% to 90% seen once. Sequenced material: PBMCs or T cells enriched from blood (not recorded which). The receptors come from a woman aged 55-70 years who had recovered from COVID-19.

This rearrangement joins TRBV2 to TRBJ2-5, with D unclear. The CDR3 extends over 13 amino acids. V shed 7 bases and J shed 1 base, with 10 bases lying between them. CDR1 and CDR2 from the germline V gene are SNHLY and FYNNEI. The CDR3 sequence is CASNWLVQETQYF. DNA of the CDR3: TGTGCCAGCAACTGGCTAGTCCAAGAGACCCAGTACTTC.

The chain's CDR3 is CASRPTGQTFNTEAFF. Written as DNA, the CDR3 is TGTGCCAGCAGACCTACAGGACAAACTTTTAACACTGAAGCTTTCTTT. The genes are TRBV6-2 or TRBV6-3 and TRBJ1-1; possible D gene TRBD1, 5 bases. The V gene's germline CDR1 is MNHEY and CDR2 SVGEGT. CDR3 length: 16 residues. Trimming stripped 6 bases from V and 2 bases from J, with 19 bases between.

The genes are TRBV6-6 and TRBJ1-3; D gene uncertain. Germline V lookup: CDR1 MNHNY, CDR2 SVGAGI (reference sequence). The V end was cut by 5 bases, the J end by 3 bases, with 5 bases between. The CDR3 runs to 12 residues. The CDR3 here is CASSPRGNTIYF. CDR3 nucleotide sequence: TGTGCCAGCAGTCCTCGTGGAAACACCATATATTTT.

The chain carries TRBV5-4 and TRBJ2-3; 10 nucleotides match TRBD2. Per germline, CDR1 SGHNT and CDR2 YYREEE (reference sequence). The J segment lost 4 bases and the V segment lost 2 bases, leaving 10 bases of the junction unmatched. This CDR3 contains 17 residues. The CDR3 spells CASSFDPVAGGADTQYF. The CDR3 DNA reads TGTGCCAGCAGCTTCGACCCCGTAGCGGGAGGCGCAGATACGCAGTATTTT. Looking up the rest from reference TRBV5-4 and TRBJ2-3 gives the full variable domain: ETGVTQSPTHLIKTRGQQVTLRCSSQSGHNTVSWYQQALGQGPQFIFQYYREEENGRGNFPPRFSGLQFPNYSSELNVNALELDDSALYLCASSFDPVAGGADTQYFGPGTRLTVL.

The chain couples TRBV24-1 to TRBJ2-2, with D perhaps matching TRBD1 (6 bases). Looked up from germline, CDR1 is KGHDR and CDR2 is SFDVKD. With 7 bases removed from V and 3 bases from J, the gap between germline ends came to 8 bases. The CDR3 contains 13 residues. The CDR3 protein is CATRSGDTGELFF. CDR3 nucleotides: TGTGCCACCAGGTCAGGGGACACCGGGGAGCTGTTTTTT.

The genes are TRBV18 and TRBJ1-4; 7 nucleotides agree with TRBD1. The CDR3 sequence is 15 residues long. With 1 base clipped from V and 8 bases from J, the junction kept 7 bases outside the gene matches. Germline V gene data show CDR1 as KGHSH and CDR2 as LQKENI. The CDR3 bases are TGTGCCAGCTCACCACGAACAGGGGTAGGGGAAAAACTGTTTTTT. Its translation: CASSPRTGVGEKLFF.

This sequence joins TRBV10-2 and TRBJ2-7; D gene uncertain. The V and J ends lost 4 bases and 6 bases respectively, with 7 bases between them. In germline, CDR1 is WSHSY, CDR2 SAAADI. The CDR3 covers 11 residues. The CDR3 bases are TGCGCCAGCAGTGGAAGCCTCGAGCAGTACTTC. Translating gives CASSGSLEQYF.

This clone has more than one count but fewer than ten. The chain recombines TRBV11-2 with TRBJ2-7, with D possibly matching TRBD2 (5 bases). The V end lost 4 bases, the J end lost 0 bases, and 10 bases lay between the germline ends. The CDR3 sequence is 14 residues long. The V gene's germline CDR1 is SGHAT and CDR2 FQNNGV. The CDR3 loop reads CASSSVGSSYEQYF. In DNA form, the CDR3 reads TGTGCCAGCAGCTCCGTGGGGAGCTCCTACGAGCAGTACTTC.

The chain recombines TRBV18 with TRBJ1-1, with D unclear. The germline CDR1 and CDR2 sequences are KGHSH and LQKENI. CDR3 length: 14 residues. The ends were cut back, 2 bases at V and 0 bases at J, with 7 bases in the middle. The CDR3 region is CASSPGSVNTEAFF. The CDR3 coding sequence is TGTGCCAGCTCACCAGGGAGTGTGAACACTGAAGCTTTCTTT.

The genes are TRBV4-1 and TRBJ1-3, with 7 bases that match TRBD1. The CDR3 has 14 amino acids. Losses at the gene ends were 4 bases for V and 4 bases for J; bases not matched to a gene: 4. Germline V gives CDR1 MGHRA, CDR2 YSYEKL. CDR3 sequence reads: CASSPMDRGNTIYF. Here the CDR3 DNA reads TGCGCCAGCAGCCCAATGGACAGGGGAAACACCATATATTTT.

This clone came up once. CDR3 DNA sequence: TGTGCCAGCAGTGCGCCGGGACAGGGGGTCCCTGGGGCCAACGTCCTGACTTTC. Amino acid sequence: CASSAPGQGVPGANVLTF. The V gene is TRBV25-1, the J gene TRBJ2-6; the match to TRBD1 covers 11 bases. This CDR3 has 18 residues. V trimming: 4 bases; J trimming: 2 bases; junction bases outside the gene matches: 7. Germline V lookup: CDR1 MGHDK, CDR2 SYGVNS.

The chain couples TRBV2 to TRBJ1-1; D is unclear. Germline CDR1 SNHLY, CDR2 FYNNEI. Trimming removed 6 bases at V and 2 bases at J, with 10 bases between. The CDR3 is 13 residues long. CDR3 amino acids: CASRGQFNTEAFF. As DNA, the CDR3 is TGTGCCAGCAGGGGCCAGTTTAACACTGAAGCTTTCTTT.

The V gene is TRBV25-1, the J gene TRBJ2-1, with 8 nucleotides matching TRBD1. The V gene's germline CDR1 is MGHDK and CDR2 SYGVNS. Germline trimming cut 5 bases from V and 2 bases from J; bases unmatched to any gene: 2. The CDR3 sequence is 14 residues long. The CDR3 bases are TGTGCCAGCAGTCCGGACAGGGCCTACAATGAGCAGTTCTTC. Protein sequence: CASSPDRAYNEQFF.

The chain uses TRBV6-5 and TRBJ2-1; 8 bases fit TRBD2. Germline V gene data show CDR1 as MNHEY and CDR2 as SVGAGI. V trimming: 6 bases; J trimming: 4 bases; junction bases outside the gene matches: 8. The CDR3 loop spans 15 amino acids. CDR3 nucleotides: TGTGCCAGCAGCCTGACTAGCGTGACATACAATGAGCAGTTCTTC. Its protein product is CASSLTSVTYNEQFF.

The J gene is TRBJ2-3, the V gene TRBV29-1; TRBD2 matches 10 bases. Looked up from germline, CDR1 is SQVTM and CDR2 is ANQGSEA. Trimming at V came to 5 bases and at J to 2 bases, leaving 7 bases not matched to a gene. The CDR3 is 15 amino acids. The CDR3 coding sequence is TGCAGCGTTAACCCTAGCGGGGGCCCCACAGATACGCAGTATTTT. This translates into CSVNPSGGPTDTQYF.

The V and J genes are TRBV10-1 and TRBJ2-7; TRBD2 matches at 8 bases. Per germline, CDR1 WNHNN and CDR2 SYGVQD (reference sequence). V shed 2 bases, J shed 2 bases, and the junction held 5 bases outside the gene matches. The CDR3 sequence is 15 residues long. The CDR3 is CASSEGSGRAYEQYF. In DNA, the CDR3 is TGCGCCAGCAGTGAGGGTTCCGGGAGGGCCTACGAGCAGTACTTC.

The CDR3 bases are TGTGCCAGCAGCGTAGCTCCGAACACTGAAGCTTTCTTT. Its protein is CASSVAPNTEAFF. The rearrangement joins TRBV9 to TRBJ1-1; the D is unclear. Trimming pared 0 bases from V and 1 base from J, leaving 4 bases between. CDR3 size: 13 residues. Germline V CDR1 and CDR2: SGDLS, YYNGEE.

As regards this clone: One end of the junction varies from germline; a read error may be responsible. The chain links TRBV11-2 to TRBJ2-7, with 8 bases lining up with TRBD1. The CDR3 loop spans 10 amino acids. Germline-derived CDR1 and CDR2 are SGHAT and FQNNGV. CDR3: CASGSRDRFF. As DNA, the CDR3 is TGTGCCAGCGGGTCCCGGGACAGGTTCTTC.

The chain combines TRBV19 with TRBJ1-3, with D perhaps matching TRBD1 (6 bases). The germline V and J ends were trimmed by 3 bases and 5 bases, with 8 bases remaining between them. This CDR3 spans 13 amino acids. The germline V gene encodes CDR1 LNHDA and CDR2 SQIVND (reference sequence). CDR3 in amino acids: CASSIRDRNTIYF. CDR3 coding DNA: TGTGCCAGTAGTATCCGGGACAGAAACACCATATATTTT.

The chain employs TRBV18 and TRBJ1-1; D gene uncertain. The germline gives CDR1 KGHSH, CDR2 LQKENI. V was shortened by 0 bases and J by 3 bases, with 17 bases between the two germline ends. This CDR3 is built from 17 residues. CDR3 sequence (DNA): TGTGCCAGCTCACCACCGGGTGGAGCTGGTTGGTACACTGAAGCTTTCTTT. It is translated as CASSPPGGAGWYTEAFF.

The chain carries TRBV28 and TRBJ2-7, with 14 nucleotides matching TRBD2. Germline CDR1 MDHEN, CDR2 SYDVKM. This CDR3 is 20 amino acids long. J was trimmed by 1 base and V by 3 bases; bases with no gene match: 14. Written as DNA, the CDR3 is TGTGCCAGCAGTTTGCCCCTACTCACCGGGACTAGCGGGGGATCCTACGAGCAGTACTTC. It is translated as CASSLPLLTGTSGGSYEQYF. The entire variable domain, with the rest obtained from reference TRBV28 and TRBJ2-7, is as follows: DVKVTQSSRYLVKRTGEKVFLECVQDMDHENMFWYRQDPGLGLRLIYFSYDVKMKEKGDIPEGYSVSREKKERFSLILESASTNQTSMYLCASSLPLLTGTSGGSYEQYFGPGTRLTVT.